Detailed here is one T cell receptor (beta chain). This specimen comes from a study of blood T cell repertoires in COVID-19. Study-wide background: Spain, Italy and the United States supplied samples that represented acute and convalescent COVID-19.

This CDR3 spans 18 amino acids. The V and J ends lost 5 bases and 0 bases, in that order; junction bases with no gene match: 7. The germline V gene has CDR1 SGHTA and CDR2 FQGNSA. Study processing details: Amplification of reference gene primers provided the estimated nucleated cell counts. Assay: immunoSEQ multiplex PCR; the TCRdb copy retains only in-frame clones and omits some. V, J and clone size are taken as reported in that table, and D and trimming were inferred from the DNA itself. The sample has a few hundred thousand clones; roughly nine tenths are singletons. The sample comprised PBMCs or T cells enriched from blood (not recorded which). The source of this sequence is a human donor in a cohort exposed to, infected with or recovered from COVID-19 (not recorded which). The donor label of this sample is uncertain. The chain uses TRBV7-2 and TRBJ2-1, with 13 bases lining up with TRBD2. The CDR3 loop is CASSRTSGGDSSYNEQFF. CDR3 in DNA: TGTGCCAGCAGCCGTACTAGCGGGGGGGACAGCTCCTACAATGAGCAGTTCTTC.